Detailed here is one T cell receptor beta chain. Antigen unknown. This entry comes from a study of T-cell memory formation after mild COVID-19. Study-wide results and caveats: The second-wave clones peaking on day 37 were not confirmed as SARS-CoV-2-specific. Researchers report contracting CD4+ clones mostly in CM and EM, with CD8+ clones in EMRA. Pre-infection memory carried some responding clones, suggesting that cross-reactive memory joined.

Germline loops: CDR1 SGHTA, CDR2 FQGNSA. The CDR3 runs to 13 residues. Trimming removed 7 bases from V and 4 bases from J, with 12 bases in between. TCRdb fed the 5' RACE reads into MiXCR, producing one record per CDR3 protein. The data hold approximately 350,000 distinct CDR3 sequences, with around 14% observed a single time. The sequence came from a young man who had mild COVID-19 (a few samples of this study predate the infection). Cell type and time point are not known. V and J are TRBV7-2 and TRBJ2-3, with D unresolved. The specimen was PBMCs or a T cell subset sorted from them (not recorded which). The CDR3 loop is CASTIRAPDTQYF. DNA of the CDR3: TGTGCCAGCACGATACGAGCTCCAGATACGCAGTATTTT.